These T cell receptor beta chains were read from a single sample in a study of identical twins. A single record per CDR3 protein comes from TCRdb applying MiXCR to the 5' RACE reads. The data show about 890,000 distinct CDR3 sequences, roughly 12% seen once. These data also formed part of another study, on yellow fever vaccine responses in identical twins.

The sequencing input was PBMCs. Receptors were obtained from a woman between 18 and 29 years old in good health. Both conserved end residues are part of each CDR3. The D gene is left open where the match is weak. Size values are once, few and many counts, or a class for expanded clones, and some rows have none.

D gene,V gene,J gene,clone size,CDR3 protein,CDR3 DNA
.,TRBV27,TRBJ2-2,.,CATQRSGELFF,TGTGCCACCCAGAGATCCGGGGAGCTGTTTTTT
.,TRBV20-1,TRBJ2-2,.,CSARDTGNTGELFF,TGCAGTGCTAGAGATACGGGGAACACCGGGGAGCTGTTTTTT
TRBD1,TRBV5-5,TRBJ2-5,few,CASSSTGEQETQYF,TGTGCCAGCAGCTCCACAGGGGAACAAGAGACCCAGTACTTC
TRBD2,TRBV7-8,TRBJ2-6,few,CASSLTRLASGANVLTF,TGTGCCAGCAGCTTAACCCGACTAGCCTCTGGGGCCAACGTCCTGACTTTC
TRBD1,TRBV20-1,TRBJ1-4,.,CSASPGQGGEKLFF,TGCAGTGCTAGTCCCGGACAGGGTGGGGAAAAACTGTTTTTT
TRBD2,TRBV7-3,TRBJ2-1,.,CASSTSLAGVAHEQFF,TGTGCCAGCAGCACCAGTTTAGCGGGAGTAGCCCATGAGCAGTTCTTC
TRBD1,TRBV10-3,TRBJ1-2,.,CAISTTGGGYGYTF,TGTGCCATCAGTACCACAGGGGGTGGCTATGGCTACACCTTC
.,TRBV29-1,TRBJ2-5,many,CSVEVLGGSETQYF,TGCAGCGTTGAAGTGTTGGGGGGCAGTGAGACCCAGTACTTC
.,TRBV7-8,TRBJ2-3,.,CASNVERLADTQYF,TGTGCCAGCAACGTAGAGAGGTTAGCAGATACGCAGTATTTT
.,TRBV7-6,TRBJ1-5,few,CASSSIGGIDGNQPQHF,TGTGCCAGCAGCTCTATAGGGGGGATTGATGGCAATCAGCCCCAGCATTTT
.,TRBV12-3/TRBV12-4,TRBJ2-7,few,CASSRQGRDEQYF,TGTGCCAGCAGCCGGCAGGGGCGCGACGAGCAGTACTTC
TRBD1,TRBV12-3/TRBV12-4,TRBJ2-5,many,CASRGTGGQETQYF,TGTGCCAGCAGGGGGACAGGGGGCCAAGAGACCCAGTACTTC
.,TRBV4-2,TRBJ1-4,few,CASSQGQLNEKLFF,TGTGCCAGCAGCCAAGGACAGCTTAATGAAAAACTGTTTTTT
.,TRBV29-1,TRBJ1-1,.,CSVTGIGEAFF,TGCAGCGTAACAGGGATAGGAGAAGCTTTCTTT
.,TRBV20-1,TRBJ1-6,few,CSATPITQSDNSPLHF,TGCAGTGCTACCCCTATAACACAGAGTGATAATTCACCCCTCCACTTT
.,TRBV5-1,TRBJ1-1,many,CASSLGGAKYTEAFF,TGCGCCAGCAGCTTGGGGGGGGCAAAGTACACTGAAGCTTTCTTT
TRBD1,TRBV12-3/TRBV12-4,TRBJ2-1,few,CASSLDSAGGSNEQFF,TGTGCCAGCAGTTTAGATTCGGCAGGGGGCTCAAATGAGCAGTTCTTC
.,TRBV5-1,TRBJ2-2,few,CASSARMGSANTGELFF,TGCGCCAGCAGCGCACGAATGGGCAGCGCGAACACCGGGGAGCTGTTTTTT
.,TRBV5-1,TRBJ2-2,.,CASSLSGLPDTGELFF,TGCGCCAGCAGCTTGTCGGGACTCCCAGACACCGGGGAGCTGTTTTTT
.,TRBV27,TRBJ2-7,.,CASSLSRVGEQYF,TGTGCCAGCAGTTTATCCAGGGTCGGGGAGCAGTACTTC
TRBD2,TRBV6-1,TRBJ2-5,.,CASSELAGVLETQYF,TGTGCCAGCAGTGAACTAGCGGGAGTTCTAGAGACCCAGTACTTC
.,TRBV20-1,TRBJ1-5,.,CSATRGGNQPQHF,TGCAGTGCTACCAGGGGTGGTAATCAGCCCCAGCATTTT
.,TRBV24-1,TRBJ1-5,few,CATSDPGQQPQHF,TGTGCCACCAGTGATCCCGGACAGCAGCCCCAGCATTTT
TRBD1,TRBV12-3/TRBV12-4,TRBJ1-4,many,CASSYRGMTEKLFF,TGTGCCAGCAGTTACAGGGGGATGACTGAAAAACTGTTTTTT
.,TRBV20-1,TRBJ1-2,few,CSVPRGYGYTF,TGCAGTGTTCCTCGGGGGTATGGCTACACCTTC
TRBD1,TRBV6-1,TRBJ1-6,.,CASRGGTDNNSPLHF,TGTGCCAGCAGGGGAGGGACAGACAATAATTCACCCCTCCACTTT
TRBD1,TRBV27,TRBJ1-1,.,CASSARQGVSTEAFF,TGTGCCAGCAGTGCCCGACAGGGGGTATCCACTGAAGCTTTCTTT
.,TRBV28,TRBJ2-7,few,CASNWGSAEQYF,TGTGCCAGCAATTGGGGCTCGGCCGAGCAGTACTTC
TRBD2,TRBV19,TRBJ2-1,.,CASSIAAGAHNEQFF,TGTGCCAGTAGTATAGCTGCGGGAGCCCACAATGAGCAGTTCTTC
TRBD2,TRBV5-5,TRBJ2-2,.,CASSLKLAGSPGGELFF,TGTGCCAGCAGCCTGAAACTAGCGGGGTCCCCCGGCGGGGAGCTGTTTTTT
TRBD2,TRBV28,TRBJ2-1,few,CASSPAGTSGYNEQFF,TGTGCCAGCAGTCCCGCCGGGACTAGCGGCTACAATGAGCAGTTCTTC
.,TRBV21-1,TRBJ2-4,.,CASTLMGTSGEGKTKNIQYF,TGTGCCAGCACCTTAATGGGGACTAGCGGGGAAGGGAAAACCAAAAACATTCAGTACTTC
.,TRBV20-1,TRBJ2-7,.,CSATLELYSYEQYF,TGCAGTGCTACCTTGGAACTTTACTCCTACGAGCAGTACTTC
.,TRBV15,TRBJ1-4,few,CATSRLRAAVGEKLFF,TGTGCCACCAGCAGGCTCCGGGCCGCGGTGGGAGAAAAACTGTTTTTT
.,TRBV27,TRBJ1-1,many,CASSPRGGTEAFF,TGTGCCAGCAGCCCCAGGGGAGGGACTGAAGCTTTCTTT
.,TRBV12-3/TRBV12-4,TRBJ2-7,.,CASRRTTNYEQYF,TGTGCCAGCAGACGGACTACCAACTACGAGCAGTACTTC
.,TRBV20-1,TRBJ1-2,many,CSAKVLAYGYTF,TGCAGTGCTAAAGTATTGGCCTATGGCTACACCTTC
.,TRBV12-3/TRBV12-4,TRBJ2-1,many,CASSLLGPPGFF,TGTGCCAGCAGCCTATTGGGACCGCCGGGGTTCTTC
TRBD2,TRBV5-1,TRBJ2-1,many,CASSLAGLYNEQFF,TGTGCCAGCAGTTTAGCGGGGCTCTACAATGAGCAGTTCTTC
.,TRBV2,TRBJ2-2,.,CASSAGGLAKTGELFF,TGTGCCAGCAGCGCCGGGGGGCTAGCGAAGACCGGGGAGCTGTTTTTT
TRBD2,TRBV6-2/TRBV6-3,TRBJ2-3,few,CASSYSSGSPDTQYF,TGTGCCAGCAGTTACTCTAGCGGGAGTCCAGATACGCAGTATTTT